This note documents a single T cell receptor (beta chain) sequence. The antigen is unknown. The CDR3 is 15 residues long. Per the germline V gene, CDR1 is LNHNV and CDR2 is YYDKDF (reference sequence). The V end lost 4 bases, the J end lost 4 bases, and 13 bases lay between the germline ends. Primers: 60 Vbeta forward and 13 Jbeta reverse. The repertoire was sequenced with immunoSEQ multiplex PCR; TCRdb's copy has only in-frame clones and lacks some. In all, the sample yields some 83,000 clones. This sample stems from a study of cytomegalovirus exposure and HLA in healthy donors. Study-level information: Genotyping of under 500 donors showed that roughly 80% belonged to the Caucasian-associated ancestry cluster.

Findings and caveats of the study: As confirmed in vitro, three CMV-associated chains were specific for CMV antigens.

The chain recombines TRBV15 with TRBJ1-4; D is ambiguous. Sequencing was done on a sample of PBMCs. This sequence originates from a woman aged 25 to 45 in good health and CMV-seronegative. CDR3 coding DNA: TGTGCCACCAGCATAAGACGAGGGATTAATGAAAAACTGTTTTTT. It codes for CATSIRRGINEKLFF.